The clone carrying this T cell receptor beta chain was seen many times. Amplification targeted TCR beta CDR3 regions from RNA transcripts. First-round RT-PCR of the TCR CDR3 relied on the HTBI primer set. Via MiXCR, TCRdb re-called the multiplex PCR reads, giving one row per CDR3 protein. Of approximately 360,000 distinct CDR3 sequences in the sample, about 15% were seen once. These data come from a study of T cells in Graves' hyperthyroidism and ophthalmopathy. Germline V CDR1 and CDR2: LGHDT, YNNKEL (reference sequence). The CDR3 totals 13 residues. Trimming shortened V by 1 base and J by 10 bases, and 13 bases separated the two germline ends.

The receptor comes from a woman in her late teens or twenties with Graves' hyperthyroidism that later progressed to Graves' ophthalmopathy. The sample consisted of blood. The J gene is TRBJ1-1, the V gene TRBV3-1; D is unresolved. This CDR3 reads CASSQGIPQVAFF. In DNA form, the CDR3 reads TGTGCCAGCAGCCAAGGGATCCCGCAGGTAGCTTTCTTT.